A single sample is the source of the 29 T cell receptor beta chains below, sequenced in a study of metastatic and nonmetastatic thyroid tumors. TCRdb reassembled clones from the PCR reads with MiXCR. Of tens of thousands of clones listed, 24% are singletons. There were no patients who had received any treatment before thyroid surgery. The sequenced sample consisted of tumor tissue. The receptor set was obtained from a female donor with papillary thyroid cancer or a benign thyroid nodule (not recorded which). Some clones in this sample may be carry-over from other donors' samples.

This clone was found many times. At the DNA level, this CDR3 is encoded by other sequences in the same sample as well. The chain uses TRBV2 and TRBJ2-3; perhaps D is TRBD1 or TRBD2 (6 bases each). Between the trimmed V and J ends, which lost 7 bases and 0 bases, there was a span of 14 bases. The germline V gene encodes CDR1 SNHLY and CDR2 FYNNEI. The CDR3 totals 15 residues. The CDR3 DNA reads as TGTGCCAGCAAGGGGGGAACGACTAGCACAGATACGCAGTATTTT. Its translation: CASKGGTTSTDTQYF.

In its sample, this clone ranks as medium-sized. V and J are TRBV6-2 or TRBV6-3 and TRBJ2-3; perhaps TRBD2 as D (5 bases). Looked up from germline, CDR1 is MNHEY and CDR2 is SVGEGT. CDR3 length: 17 residues. V lost 0 bases and J 1 base, leaving 14 bases between the germline ends. The CDR3 DNA follows: TGTGCCAGCAGTTACTCGAGTTTTCGGCGGGGCACAGATACGCAGTATTTT. Translating it yields CASSYSSFRRGTDTQYF.

This clone was recorded once. In nucleotides, the CDR3 is TGCAGTGCTAGGCGGCAAAACCAAGAGACCCAGTACTTC. It translates to CSARRQNQETQYF. V usage is TRBV20-1 and J usage is TRBJ2-5; D is unclear. CDR1 is DFQATT, CDR2 SNEGSKA, per germline (reference sequence). The V gene lost 3 bases and the J gene lost 0 bases, with 8 bases spanning the gap. There are 13 residues in the CDR3.

This clone was found many times. This sequence joins TRBV28 and TRBJ1-5; a weak D match, TRBD1 (5 bases). This CDR3 region has 15 residues. The V gene lost 3 bases and the J gene lost 2 bases, with 11 bases spanning the gap. The germline CDR1 and CDR2 sequences are MDHEN and SYDVKM. The CDR3 reads CASSLGVGGNQPQHF. CDR3 nucleotides: TGTGCCAGCAGTTTGGGGGTGGGAGGCAATCAGCCCCAGCATTTT.

The chain carries TRBV19 and TRBJ1-5; possible D gene TRBD1, 5 bases. The CDR3 spans 15 residues. Trimming cost V 2 bases and J 2 bases, with 10 bases left between them. The germline V gene encodes CDR1 LNHDA and CDR2 SQIVND (reference sequence). The CDR3 nucleotides are TGTGCCAGTAGTATATGGGGGGATGGCAATCAGCCCCAGCATTTT. It encodes CASSIWGDGNQPQHF.

Ten or more counts support this clone. J is TRBJ1-5 and V is TRBV2; TRBD1 is a possible D gene (5 bases). The ends were cut back, 2 bases at V and 1 base at J, with 12 bases in the middle. CDR3 size: 16 residues. Germline V lookup: CDR1 SNHLY, CDR2 FYNNEI. As DNA, the CDR3 is TGTGCCAGCAGTGAAATGGGGGGGATGAGCAATCAGCCCCAGCATTTT. Its translation: CASSEMGGMSNQPQHF.

This clone is termed medium-sized. This rearrangement joins TRBV2 to TRBJ2-7; 7 positions match TRBD1. V shed 6 bases, J shed 6 bases, and the junction held 8 bases outside the gene matches. The germline gives CDR1 SNHLY, CDR2 FYNNEI. CDR3 length: 13 residues. The CDR3 sequence: CASRPGTDGEQYF. The CDR3 DNA sequence: TGTGCCAGCAGGCCCGGGACAGACGGCGAGCAGTACTTC.

This clone was detected ten times or more. The chain's CDR3 is CASSFGGGQPQHF. The CDR3 DNA reads TGTGCCAGCAGCTTCGGAGGGGGTCAGCCCCAGCATTTT. The chain has TRBV7-9 and TRBJ1-5, with a tentative D call TRBD1 (6 bases). The CDR3 covers 13 residues. With 3 bases removed from V and 6 bases from J, the gap between germline ends came to 9 bases. The germline CDR1 and CDR2 sequences are SEHNR and FQNEAQ (reference sequence).

This clone was seen repeatedly, ten times or more. The rearrangement joins TRBV28 to TRBJ1-1, with D possibly matching TRBD1 (5 bases). The CDR3 length is 12 residues. The germline V gene has CDR1 MDHEN and CDR2 SYDVKM. V lost 7 bases to trimming and J lost 7 bases, with 13 bases between them. CDR3 coding DNA: TGTGCCAGCAATGGGGGTCGGGTTGAAGCTTTCTTT. Protein sequence: CASNGGRVEAFF.

This clone was counted ten times or more. The genes are TRBV19 and TRBJ2-1, with D perhaps given as TRBD1 or TRBD2 (7 bases each). The CDR3 loop spans 16 amino acids. Germline assignment: CDR1 LNHDA and CDR2 SQIVND (reference sequence). Trimming cost V 3 bases and J 8 bases, with 20 bases left between them. The CDR3 nucleotides read TGTGCCAGTAGTATCCTCCAGGGGGAGGGCCGGGATGAGCAGTTCTTC. Amino acid sequence: CASSILQGEGRDEQFF.

This clone occurred a few times. This rearrangement joins TRBV10-3 to TRBJ2-5; D not certain. Looked up from germline, CDR1 is ENHRY and CDR2 is SYGVKD. Trimming shortened V by 0 bases and J by 5 bases, and 10 bases separated the two germline ends. This CDR3 region has 14 residues. CDR3 protein: CAISESRAQETQYF. CDR3 sequence (DNA): TGTGCCATCAGTGAGTCAAGAGCGCAGGAGACCCAGTACTTC.

The chain couples TRBV11-1 to TRBJ2-1; 7 positions match TRBD1. The germline V gene has CDR1 SGHAT and CDR2 FQDESV (reference sequence). This CDR3 is built from 15 residues. V trimming: 3 bases; J trimming: 7 bases; junction bases outside the gene matches: 9. The CDR3 DNA sequence: TGTGCCAGCAGCTTGATAGATGGACAGGATAATGAGCAGTTCTTC. It is translated as CASSLIDGQDNEQFF.

This rearrangement joins TRBV12-3 or TRBV12-4 to TRBJ2-3; 7 nucleotides line up with TRBD1. The CDR3 covers 14 residues. After removal of 7 bases from V and 6 bases from J, the junction contained 10 bases not matched to a gene. CDR3 protein: CASIFYRGRDTQYF. The CDR3 DNA follows: TGTGCCAGCATTTTCTACAGGGGTCGTGATACGCAGTATTTT.

To note about this clone: Additional DNA sequences in this sample encode the identical CDR3. In DNA form, the CDR3 reads TGTGCCAGTAGTAGGCGTGGGGGGGATTCCTACAATGAGCAGTTCTTC. Encoded protein: CASSRRGGDSYNEQFF. The rearrangement links TRBV19 to TRBJ2-1, with TRBD2 identical over 7 bases. J lost 1 base, V lost 4 bases, and 7 bases had no gene match. Looked up from germline, CDR1 is LNHDA and CDR2 is SQIVND (reference sequence). The CDR3 has 16 residues.

The chain carries TRBV28 and TRBJ2-7, with TRBD1 matching over 9 bases. From germline, CDR1 is MDHEN and CDR2 SYDVKM. The CDR3 is 16 residues long. J gave up 5 bases and V 6 bases, and 14 bases lay outside the gene matches. In DNA, the CDR3 is TGTGCCAGCAGCCCAGGGGACAGGGTATGGTGGAACGAGCAGTACTTC. It encodes CASSPGDRVWWNEQYF.

This clone showed up just a few times. The genes are TRBV28 and TRBJ1-6, with D perhaps matching TRBD1 (5 bases). Germline V gives CDR1 MDHEN, CDR2 SYDVKM. V dropped 5 bases and J dropped 6 bases, with 14 bases sitting between them. CDR3 length: 15 amino acids. In nucleotides, the CDR3 is TGTGCCAGCAGTCCCCTGGGGCTATGTAATTCACCCCTCCACTTT. Translated: CASSPLGLCNSPLHF.

The CDR3 reads CSAPVTSGIYVEQFF. CDR3 sequence (DNA): TGCAGTGCCCCCGTGACTAGCGGGATATACGTTGAGCAGTTCTTC. The J gene is TRBJ2-1, the V gene TRBV20-1; 11 bases are a match to TRBD2. V lost 6 bases to trimming and J lost 9 bases; unmatched junction nucleotides: 13. CDR3 length equals 15 residues. Per the germline V gene, CDR1 is DFQATT and CDR2 is SNEGSKA (reference sequence).

Ten or more counts support this clone. This chain connects TRBV9 to TRBJ2-1; TRBD2 matches 13 bases. The germline V gene has CDR1 SGDLS and CDR2 YYNGEE. The CDR3 extends over 20 amino acids. The V and J ends lost 3 bases and 0 bases, in that order; junction bases with no gene match: 12. DNA of the CDR3: TGTGCCAGCAGCGCCAGACTAGCGGGAGGCGCAGTCAGCTCCTACAATGAGCAGTTCTTC. Protein: CASSARLAGGAVSSYNEQFF. The entire variable domain, with the rest obtained from reference TRBV9 and TRBJ2-1, is as follows: DSGVTQTPKHLITATGQRVTLRCSPRSGDLSVYWYQQSLDQGLQFLIQYYNGEERAKGNILERFSAQQFPDLHSELNLSSLELGDSALYFCASSARLAGGAVSSYNEQFFGPGTRLTVL.

Many counts were recorded for this clone. J is TRBJ1-1 and V is TRBV11-3; the match to TRBD1 covers 7 bases. V lost 4 bases to trimming and J lost 5 bases; unmatched junction nucleotides: 4. CDR3 length equals 13 residues. Germline assignment: CDR1 SGHNT and CDR2 YENEEA. The CDR3 sequence: CASSSTGSTEAFF. The CDR3 DNA sequence: TGTGCCAGCAGCTCGACAGGGAGTACTGAAGCTTTCTTT.

There are a few counts of this clone. CDR3 nucleotide sequence: TGTGCCAGCAGAACCGGGGCCAACGTCCTGACTTTC. It encodes CASRTGANVLTF. V and J are TRBV2 and TRBJ2-6; D call uncertain. This CDR3 spans 12 amino acids. Per the germline V gene, CDR1 is SNHLY and CDR2 is FYNNEI. V dropped 6 bases and J dropped 4 bases, with 4 bases sitting between them.

This clone was detected a few times. J is TRBJ2-1 and V is TRBV7-2; unclear D gene. CDR1 and CDR2 from the germline V gene are SGHTA and FQGNSA. This CDR3 is built from 12 residues. Trimming shortened V by 1 base and J by 7 bases, and 5 bases separated the two germline ends. CDR3 residues: CASSLGQNEQFF. The CDR3 coding sequence is TGTGCCAGCAGCTTAGGACAAAATGAGCAGTTCTTC.

There are many counts of this clone. This sequence joins TRBV5-1 and TRBJ2-3, with TRBD1 matching over 8 bases. CDR1 SGHRS and CDR2 YFSETQ come from the germline V gene. Germline trimming cut 0 bases from V and 3 bases from J; bases unmatched to any gene: 3. The CDR3 length is 15 residues. The chain's CDR3 is CASSLGRTGTDTQYF. The CDR3 coding sequence is TGCGCCAGCAGCTTGGGTAGGACAGGGACAGATACGCAGTATTTT.

This clone is medium-sized by share. The rearrangement joins TRBV7-2 to TRBJ2-1, with D possibly being TRBD2 (5 bases). Germline loops: CDR1 SGHTA, CDR2 FQGNSA. The CDR3 is 13 amino acids. The V end was cut by 1 base, the J end by 9 bases, with 10 bases between. This CDR3 is CASSLGVATEQFF. The CDR3, as DNA: TGTGCCAGCAGCTTAGGGGTAGCGACTGAGCAGTTCTTC.

The table lists this clone with many counts. The CDR3 spells CASSLTRQQLSGRHTQYF. Here the CDR3 DNA reads TGTGCCAGCAGCTTAACACGCCAACAACTTAGCGGGAGGCATACGCAGTATTTT. This sequence joins TRBV7-3 and TRBJ2-3, with TRBD2 identical over 10 bases. The CDR3 spans 18 residues. Germline assignment: CDR1 SGHTA and CDR2 FQGTGA. J gave up 7 bases and V 0 bases, and 13 bases lay outside the gene matches.

At least ten counts were recorded for this clone. V is TRBV6-5 and J is TRBJ2-5; 8 bases fit TRBD2. V trimming: 0 bases; J trimming: 4 bases; junction bases outside the gene matches: 1. Germline-derived CDR1 and CDR2 are MNHEY and SVGAGI. The length of the CDR3 is 14 residues. The CDR3 reads CASSYSRGGETQYF. The CDR3 DNA is TGTGCCAGCAGTTACTCTCGGGGGGGAGAGACCCAGTACTTC.

The chain combines TRBV6-2 or TRBV6-3 with TRBJ2-3, with D possibly TRBD1 on 6 matching bases. The CDR3 sequence is 18 residues long. Trimming removed 10 bases from V and 6 bases from J, with 32 bases in between. Germline assignment: CDR1 MNHEY and CDR2 SVGEGT. The CDR3 nucleotides read TGTGCCATCACCCTACTAGGGTTCCAGGGGTCAAGGGGCGATACGCAGTATTTT. As protein: CAITLLGFQGSRGDTQYF.

This clone was counted ten times or more. The rearrangement links TRBV3-1 to TRBJ1-5; no clear D gene. V shed 10 bases and J shed 0 bases, with 10 bases lying between them. The germline gives CDR1 LGHDT, CDR2 YNNKEL (reference sequence). This CDR3 region has 13 residues. CDR3 sequence: CANQTYSNQPQHF. The CDR3 DNA follows: TGTGCCAACCAGACCTATAGCAATCAGCCCCAGCATTTT.

This clone occurred a few times. The chain has TRBV25-1 and TRBJ2-5, with 9 bases aligning to TRBD2. The germline CDR1 and CDR2 sequences are MGHDK and SYGVNS. This CDR3 contains 12 residues. The trim removed 5 bases at V and 6 bases at J, leaving 1 base unmatched. CDR3 region: CASSSGGKTQYF. The CDR3 DNA is TGTGCCAGCAGTAGCGGGGGGAAGACCCAGTACTTC. Variable domain in full (rest from reference TRBV25-1 and TRBJ2-5): EADIYQTPRYLVIGTGKKITLECSQTMGHDKMYWYQQDPGMELHLIHYSYGVNSTEKGDLSSESTVSRIRTEHFPLTLESARPSHTSQYLCASSSGGKTQYFGPGTRLLVL.

The rearrangement links TRBV5-1 to TRBJ1-1, with TRBD1 as a possible D gene (6 bases). The V gene's germline CDR1 is SGHRS and CDR2 YFSETQ. The V end lost 0 bases, the J end lost 6 bases, and 15 bases lay between the germline ends. The CDR3 covers 15 residues. The CDR3 nucleotides read TGCGCCAGCAGCTTGGTATCGGGGGGCGGTTCTGAAGCTTTCTTT. Its translation is CASSLVSGGGSEAFF.